Here is one T cell receptor beta chain with its context. The sample belongs to a study of blood T cells in healthy people across ages. Combining a sample-barcoded 5' primer with a J-beta primer mix, a second PCR ran for roughly 7 to 11 cycles. From the 5' RACE reads, TCRdb called clonotypes with MiXCR, one entry per CDR3 protein. This sample has roughly 1,500,000 distinct CDR3 sequences, with around 39% found just once. The CDR3 sequence is 14 residues long. Germline V gene data show CDR1 as SGHTA and CDR2 as FQGNSA. Trimming stripped 5 bases from V and 1 base from J, with 12 bases between. The sequenced sample consisted of blood. The clonotype was recovered from a woman between 18 and 29 years old in good health. The chain recombines TRBV7-2 with TRBJ2-7; D possibly corresponds to TRBD2 (5 bases). The DNA of the CDR3 is TGTGCCAGCAGCCCACTAGTCTCTTCCTACGAGCAGTACTTC. This encodes CASSPLVSSYEQYF.